One sample yielded the 10 T cell receptor beta chains listed below, sequenced in a study of T cells in women clearing cervical HPV infection. The table came from immunoSEQ multiplex PCR; TCRdb's copy has only in-frame clones and leaves some out. The ten most abundant clones cover approximately 9.8% of a sample with 20,000 to 25,000 clones. Sequences were obtained from blood buffy coat. The receptors were gathered from a woman between 18 and 69 years old with a cervical HPV16 infection that either progressed to CIN3+ or cleared (not recorded which).

Details on this clone: The observed sequence ends 3 residues before the CDR3 terminus, with the missing tail filled in from the germline J gene. The chain combines TRBV2 with TRBJ1-2, with D possibly TRBD1 on 5 matching bases. CDR3 length: 15 residues. Germline loops: CDR1 SNHLY, CDR2 FYNNEI. The CDR3 loop is CASSVGRRDRGGYTF. CDR3 DNA (partial): TGTGCCAGCAGCGTAGGCCGAAGAGATAGGGGCGGC.

Notes on this clone: The read is 3 residues too short to cover the CDR3 end, so that end is filled in from the germline J gene. The chain uses TRBV7-3 and TRBJ2-6, with 7 bases identical to TRBD2. Unmatched junction bases numbered 9, after V lost 1 base and J lost 0 bases. Germline V CDR1 and CDR2: SGHTA, FQGTGA. This CDR3 contains 19 residues. The DNA read from the CDR3 is TGTGCCAGCAGCTTAAGGGGGGGACCGCCAAGCTCTGGGGCCAACGTC. The encoded protein is CASSLRGGPPSSGANV. The full CDR3 reads CASSLRGGPPSSGANVLTF.

With respect to this clone: From the germline J gene comes the end of the CDR3, since the read stops 3 residues before it. The chain is built from TRBV11-2 and TRBJ1-1, with D maybe TRBD1 (6 bases). CDR1 SGHAT and CDR2 FQNNGV come from the germline V gene. V was shortened by 5 bases and J by 4 bases, with 17 bases between the two germline ends. The CDR3 runs 15 residues. Here the CDR3 reads CASSRTDRVSTEAFF. CDR3 DNA, as far as it was read: TGTGCCAGCAGCCGGACAGATAGGGTAAGCACTGAA.

Of note for this clone: Read sequence stops 3 residues before the CDR3 end, and the germline J gene provides the missing end. J is TRBJ1-1 and V is TRBV7-2; the D gene is possibly TRBD1 (5 bases). V was shortened by 7 bases and J by 1 base, with 13 bases between the two germline ends. Per the germline V gene, CDR1 is SGHTA and CDR2 is FQGNSA. The CDR3 is 14 residues long. CDR3 amino acids: CASTPLQENTEAFF. The CDR3 bases that were read are TGTGCCAGCACCCCTTTACAGGAGAACACTGAA.

As to this clone: The CDR3 end falls 3 residues outside the read, so it is completed with the germline J gene. V usage is TRBV5-1 and J usage is TRBJ1-6, with 7 bases identical to TRBD1. CDR3 length: 15 amino acids. With V trimmed by 0 bases and J by 5 bases, 2 bases remained unmatched. The germline CDR1 and CDR2 sequences are SGHRS and YFSETQ. The CDR3 is CASSLDRGDNSPLHF. The covered CDR3 bases are TGCGCCAGCAGCTTGGACAGGGGCGATAATTCACCC. The variable domain in full, with the rest retrieved from reference TRBV5-1 and TRBJ1-6, is KAGVTQTPRYLIKTRGQQVTLSCSPISGHRSVSWYQQTPGQGLQFLFEYFSETQRNKGNFPGRFSGRQFSNSRSEMNVSTLELGDSALYLCASSLDRGDNSPLHFGNGTRLTVT.

Comments on this clone: The read is 3 residues too short to cover the CDR3 end, so that end is filled in from the germline J gene. The V and J genes are TRBV2 and TRBJ1-1; D perhaps matches TRBD1 (5 bases). This CDR3 is built from 14 residues. V shed 2 bases and J shed 2 bases, with 9 bases lying between them. CDR1 and CDR2 from the germline V gene are SNHLY and FYNNEI. The CDR3 here is CASSEQGPNTEAFF. The covered CDR3 bases are TGTGCCAGCAGTGAACAGGGCCCCAACACTGAA.

With respect to this clone: The CDR3 end falls 3 residues outside the read, so it is completed with the germline J gene. The V and J genes are TRBV2 and TRBJ2-7; 9 positions match TRBD1. The CDR3 spans 16 residues. V was pared by 6 bases and J by 1 base, with 10 bases of the junction left unmatched. Looked up from germline, CDR1 is SNHLY and CDR2 is FYNNEI. This CDR3 is CASRDRGRSTSYEQYF. The part of the CDR3 DNA that was read is TGTGCCAGCAGGGACAGGGGTCGATCAACATCCTACGAG.

As for this clone: The missing CDR3 end, 3 residues past where the read stops, is filled in from the germline J gene. The chain combines TRBV30 with TRBJ2-7; 11 nucleotides agree with TRBD1. CDR1 and CDR2 (germline): GTSNPN, SVGIG (reference sequence). The CDR3 is 15 amino acids. Trimming took 1 base from V and 2 from J; bases not matched to a gene: 4. The CDR3 loop is CAWSAKDRGPYEQYF. The CDR3 bases that were read are TGTGCCTGGAGTGCCAAGGACAGGGGGCCCTACGAG.

In the case of this clone: The CDR3 extends 3 residues past the end of the read, so its final part is completed from the germline J gene. The chain links TRBV20-1 to TRBJ1-2; TRBD1 aligns across 7 bases. Trimming at V came to 0 bases and at J to 2 bases, leaving 6 bases not matched to a gene. This CDR3 contains 15 residues. Germline-derived CDR1 and CDR2 are DFQATT and SNEGSKA (reference sequence). The sequenced part of the CDR3 DNA is TGCAGTGCTAGAGATTTGAGGGGGCGAAACTATGGC. This sequence encodes CSARDLRGRNYG. Given in full, the CDR3 is CSARDLRGRNYGYTF.

With regard to this clone: The read finishes 3 residues shy of the CDR3 end, and the germline J gene is used to complete it. This chain uses TRBV5-1 with TRBJ2-2; D remains unclear. The ends were cut back, 0 bases at V and 4 bases at J, with 13 bases in the middle. Per the germline V gene, CDR1 is SGHRS and CDR2 is YFSETQ. The CDR3 runs 16 residues. The CDR3 here is CASSLVLSAGTGELFF. The covered CDR3 bases are TGCGCCAGCAGCTTGGTCCTCAGTGCAGGCACCGGGGAG.